This entry lists 10 T cell receptor beta chains sequenced from one sample in a study of preoperative IRX-2 immunotherapy in early breast cancer. The treatment is: preoperative locoregional IRX-2 cytokine immunotherapy. Sequencing was performed with immunoSEQ multiplex PCR; in TCRdb, only in-frame clones are kept and a portion is missing. The table lists around 62,000 clones, 94% of them singletons. The specimen was taken from a patient treated with IRX-2 immunotherapy. Receptors were obtained from a human donor with breast cancer.

This clone came up once. The V call is TRBV5-1, the J call TRBJ2-3, with a tentative D call TRBD2 (6 bases). Germline assignment: CDR1 SGHRS and CDR2 YFSETQ. Trimming cost V 4 bases and J 1 base, with 13 bases left between them. CDR3 size: 15 residues. CDR3 loop: CASSAPSARTDTQYF. CDR3 nucleotide sequence: TGCGCCAGCAGCGCTCCTAGCGCCCGCACAGATACGCAGTATTTT.

V and J are TRBV4-3 and TRBJ2-7, with TRBD2 identical over 7 bases. The germline V gene encodes CDR1 LGHNA and CDR2 YSLEER. The CDR3 consists of 15 residues. The V and J ends lost 2 bases and 3 bases, in that order; junction bases with no gene match: 7. CDR3: CASSQRGVASYEQYF. The CDR3 bases are TGCGCCAGCAGCCAACGGGGGGTAGCTAGCTACGAGCAGTACTTC.

This chain uses TRBV5-6 with TRBJ2-3, with D unclear. The V end was cut by 2 bases, the J end by 2 bases, with 12 bases between. The CDR3 is made up of 15 amino acids. Germline lookup yields CDR1 SGHDT and CDR2 YYEEEE. The CDR3, as DNA: TGTGCCAGCAGCTTTAACATCGAGTTCACAGATACGCAGTATTTT. Translated, it gives CASSFNIEFTDTQYF.

This clone was seen just once. The chain combines TRBV9 with TRBJ2-7; 7 nucleotides match TRBD2. This CDR3 region has 14 residues. Germline lookup yields CDR1 SGDLS and CDR2 YYNGEE. With 0 bases clipped from V and 4 bases from J, the junction kept 4 bases outside the gene matches. CDR3 in amino acids: CASSVGLAVYEQYF. Written as DNA, the CDR3 is TGTGCCAGCAGCGTAGGCCTAGCGGTATACGAGCAGTACTTC.

The genes are TRBV6-4 and TRBJ2-7; 9 bases fit TRBD2. Trimming cost V 0 bases and J 4 bases; bases outside gene matches: 7. CDR3 length: 16 residues. The V gene's germline CDR1 is MRHNA and CDR2 SNTAGT. DNA for the CDR3: TGTGCCAGCAGTGACTCATGGCGAGCGGGAGGTTACGAGCAGTACTTC. Protein product: CASSDSWRAGGYEQYF.

The chain has TRBV28 and TRBJ1-3; D might be TRBD1 (5 bases). This CDR3 has 15 amino acids. CDR1 MDHEN and CDR2 SYDVKM come from the germline V gene. V dropped 3 bases and J dropped 2 bases, with 11 bases sitting between them. CDR3 in amino acids: CASSFRAGPGNTIYF. DNA of the CDR3: TGTGCCAGCAGTTTTCGGGCAGGGCCTGGAAACACCATATATTTT.

The rearrangement joins TRBV9 to TRBJ2-1, with 7 nucleotides matching TRBD1. With 2 bases clipped from V and 5 bases from J, the junction kept 10 bases outside the gene matches. The CDR3 runs 16 residues. Germline V CDR1 and CDR2: SGDLS, YYNGEE. The DNA for the CDR3 is TGTGCCAGCAGCGTGGGACAAGGGGGCTTTAACAATGAGCAGTTCTTC. It specifies CASSVGQGGFNNEQFF.

CDR3 sequence reads: CASIGSLYGYTF. The CDR3 DNA is TGTGCCAGTATTGGCTCTCTGTATGGCTACACCTTC. This chain uses TRBV19 with TRBJ1-2; D uncertain. Looked up from germline, CDR1 is LNHDA and CDR2 is SQIVND (reference sequence). The CDR3 has 12 residues. Trimming took 7 bases from V and 5 from J, leaving 11 bases between them.

The chain is built from TRBV29-1 and TRBJ2-6, with D hard to call. The germline gives CDR1 SQVTM, CDR2 ANQGSEA. The V end lost 2 bases, the J end lost 0 bases, and 2 bases lay between the germline ends. The CDR3 spans 13 residues. DNA for the CDR3: TGCAGCGTTGAAAACTCTGGGGCCAACGTCCTGACTTTC. As protein: CSVENSGANVLTF.

The count of this clone is one. V and J are TRBV27 and TRBJ2-1; no definite D call. Germline CDR1 MNHEY, CDR2 SMNVEV (reference sequence). Trimming stripped 3 bases from V and 3 bases from J, with 12 bases between. The CDR3 is made up of 15 amino acids. CDR3 sequence: CASSFNVASYNEQFF. The CDR3 nucleotides are TGTGCCAGCAGTTTTAACGTCGCAAGCTACAATGAGCAGTTCTTC.